This entry describes one TCR beta chain. The specificity of this receptor is unknown. Base qualities are not recorded, but no much larger clone differs from it by a single base. This specimen includes other DNA sequences encoding the same CDR3. The sample is drawn from a study of IL-17A CD8 T cells in psoriatic arthritis synovium. In the study overall: The goal of the study was to define the phenotype, molecular profile and function of synovial IL-17A+CD8+ T cells in psoriatic arthritis pathogenesis.

CD3+ T cells were isolated magnetically, stimulated for around 1.5 hours with PMA and ionomycin, and then labeled using IL-17A and IFNgamma cytokine secretion assays. Synovial fluid effusions were aspirated from actively inflamed joints of psoriatic arthritis patients. Memory CD8+ T cells in synovial fluid were sorted patient by patient into Tc17 (IL-17A+) cells, bulk memory cells and Tc1 (IL-17A-IFNgamma+) cells in order to compare their TCR repertoires. The Classification of Psoriatic Arthritis Study Group (CASPAR) criteria were met by the psoriatic arthritis patients. Cytokine-secreting cells were counterstained with viability dye and anti-CD3, CD8, CD14 and CD4 antibodies and sorted on a BD FACSAria. In a few patients with psoriatic arthritis, sorted CD8+ T cell subsets from synovial fluid were put through TCRbeta sequencing. Synovial fluid mononuclear cells were isolated using Lymphoprep and were cryopreserved in liquid nitrogen prior to use. The medium used for cryopreservation was made up of about 50% fetal calf serum and approximately 9.9% dimethyl sulfoxide.

Taken from cysteine to phenylalanine, the CDR3 has 15 residues. The sequence is cut down to CDR3 DNA, 45 bases in frame from base 1. According to the germline V gene, CDR1 reads SGHVS and CDR2 reads FNYEAQ. Germline trimming amounts to 2 bases on V and 5 bases on J, with 6 as the count of junction bases outside the gene matches. After DNA extraction (Qiagen), TCRbeta V-D-J rearrangements were amplified in a bias-controlled manner and then sequenced at high throughput (immunoSEQ; Adaptive Biotech). Regarding the original processing steps: The immunoSEQ Analyzer platform was used to analyze productive sequences at the sequence level. Clonality was computed as 1 minus Pielou's evenness, ranging from 0 (highly polyclonal) to 1 (monoclonal). The Morisita index, ranging from 0 (no similarity) to 1 (complete similarity), was used to quantify repertoire overlap between subsets. TCRdb's version of the immuneACCESS table is confined to in-frame rearrangements and falls short of the full clone set. An unresolved V gene accounts for under half of the shortfall where checked; the remainder is of unknown origin. D and trimming come from the DNA, and the V and J calls and clone size come from that table. This sample lists a few thousand clones; approximately 68% were detected once. The ten largest make up approximately 12% of the sample.

General study outcomes and caveats: Cells came from synovial fluid rather than synovial tissue, since no psoriatic arthritis synovial tissue samples were available. Morisita overlap indices above 0.8 were seen in two patients because many Tc17 clones were shared with the synovial Tc1 population. Although most synovial CD8+ subsets stayed polyclonal, some individual clones made up over 4.5% of the repertoire. TCR sequencing covered only three patients, which the authors acknowledged as a limited sample size.

The V gene is TRBV7-6 and the J gene is TRBJ2-5; TRBD1 lines up with 9 middle nucleotides. The sequence came from a human donor with psoriatic arthritis. The specimen sequenced was IFN-gamma+ CD8+ T cells from synovial fluid. Interpreted using the paper, the cell subset or site label stands for: IL-17A-IFNgamma+ memory CD8+ (Tc1) cells. CDR3 region: CASSLRDRVGETQYF. The nucleotide sequence reads TGTGCCAGCAGCTTACGGGACAGGGTAGGGGAGACCCAGTACTTC.